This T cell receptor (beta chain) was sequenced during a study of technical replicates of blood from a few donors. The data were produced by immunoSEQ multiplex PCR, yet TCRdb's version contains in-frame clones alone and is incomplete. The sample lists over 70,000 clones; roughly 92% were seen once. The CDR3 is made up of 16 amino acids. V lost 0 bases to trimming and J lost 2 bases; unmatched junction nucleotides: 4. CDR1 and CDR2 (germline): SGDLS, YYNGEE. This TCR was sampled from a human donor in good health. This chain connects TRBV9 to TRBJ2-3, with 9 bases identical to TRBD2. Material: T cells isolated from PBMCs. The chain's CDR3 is CASSVASGILTDTQYF. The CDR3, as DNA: TGTGCCAGCAGCGTAGCTAGCGGGATCCTCACAGATACGCAGTATTTT.